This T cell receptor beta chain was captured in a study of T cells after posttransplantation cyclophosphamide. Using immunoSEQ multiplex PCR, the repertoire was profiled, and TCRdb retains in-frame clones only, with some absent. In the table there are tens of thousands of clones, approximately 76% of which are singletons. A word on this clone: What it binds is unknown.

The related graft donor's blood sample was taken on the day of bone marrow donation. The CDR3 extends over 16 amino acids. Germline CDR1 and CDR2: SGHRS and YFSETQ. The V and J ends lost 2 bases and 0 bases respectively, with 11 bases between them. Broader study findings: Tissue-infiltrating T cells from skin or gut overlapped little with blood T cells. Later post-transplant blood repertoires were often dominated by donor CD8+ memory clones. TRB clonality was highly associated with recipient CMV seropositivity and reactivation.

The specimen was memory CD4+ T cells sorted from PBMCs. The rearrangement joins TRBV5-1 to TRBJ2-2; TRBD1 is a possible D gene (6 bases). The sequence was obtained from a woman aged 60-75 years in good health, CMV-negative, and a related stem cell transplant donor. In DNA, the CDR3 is TGCGCCAGCAGCTTTGTGGGGACACCGAACACCGGGGAGCTGTTTTTT. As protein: CASSFVGTPNTGELFF.